The clone carrying this TCR beta chain was seen at least ten times. TCRdb reprocessed the 5' RACE reads with MiXCR, giving one entry per CDR3 protein. The profile shows tens of thousands of distinct CDR3 sequences, roughly 6% of them singletons. The data belong to a study of T cells after yellow fever vaccination. Study overall: Preparation of the low-cell-number fractions used SMART-Seq v4 Ultra Low Input. The study, taken as a whole, reports: Although the secondary response was weaker, it peaked faster, at day 5 versus 15. Highly abundant clonotypes carried over from the bulk population could end up in FACS-sorted repertoires as contaminants.

The CDR3 is 16 residues long. The V and J ends lost 5 bases and 8 bases, in that order; junction bases with no gene match: 14. The germline V gene has CDR1 MNHNS and CDR2 SASEGT. The clonotype was recovered from a man between 25 and 39 years old who received the YFV17D yellow fever vaccine. The material was PBMCs, either bulk or a sorted T-cell subset (CD4+, CD8+, memory, or dextramer-sorted; not recorded which), obtained on the day of the yellow fever booster vaccination. The genes are TRBV6-1 and TRBJ2-2; 7 bases align to TRBD1. The DNA of the CDR3 is TGTGCCAGCAGTACAAACAGGGGTTGGAGGTTGGGGGAGCTGTTTTTT. This gives the protein CASSTNRGWRLGELFF.